This T cell receptor beta chain was observed in a study of blood T cells in healthy people across ages. Per-sample yields of isolated PBMCs were at least 7 million. It was with a sample-barcoded 5' primer and a J-beta primer mix that a second PCR of roughly 7 to 12 cycles was run. A 12-random-nucleotide template-switch adaptor tagged each cDNA molecule. There were at least 3 million CDR3-containing paired-end reads obtained from each sample. Each CDR3 protein is one row after TCRdb ran MiXCR on the 5' RACE reads. Here the sample spans 980,000 or so distinct CDR3 sequences, roughly 43% being singletons. Germline CDR1 PRHDT, CDR2 FYEKMQ (reference sequence). This CDR3 comprises 14 residues. Trimming took 2 bases from V and 2 from J, leaving 7 bases between them.

Material: blood. This TCR derives from a man aged 25-40 years in good health. The chain recombines TRBV13 with TRBJ1-5; D not resolved. CDR3 sequence reads: CASSLWGRNQPQHF. The CDR3 DNA is TGTGCCAGCAGCTTATGGGGTCGCAATCAGCCCCAGCATTTT.